This T cell receptor beta chain was profiled in a study of blood T cell repertoires in COVID-19. Source study methods: Reference gene primer amplification gave nucleated cell count estimates. The method was immunoSEQ multiplex PCR; TCRdb's version includes in-frame clones alone and lacks a portion of them. Clone size and the V and J calls come from that table; the DNA yielded D and trimming. This sample has approximately 170,000 clones, with 85% to 90% found just once. Germline values: CDR1 MDHEN, CDR2 SYDVKM. CDR3 length equals 16 residues. Trimming pared 4 bases from V and 0 bases from J, leaving 15 bases between.

This TCR was recovered from a woman between 70 and 85 years old with acute or convalescent COVID-19. The J gene is TRBJ1-1, the V gene TRBV28; the D is unclear. Sequenced: peripheral blood. The CDR3 here is CASSSRVYYMNTEAFF. The DNA for the CDR3 is TGTGCCAGCAGTTCCCGGGTGTACTACATGAACACTGAAGCTTTCTTT.